Listed here are 26 T cell receptor beta chains from one sample, sequenced in a study of blood T cell repertoires in COVID-19 (dated by TCRdb to about 2020). To prepare the library, the immunoSEQ multiplex PCR assay was applied. This immuneACCESS table, as held by TCRdb, lists in-frame sequences with V and J called but not all clones. Of the missing ones, under half trace to an unresolved V gene in checked studies; the others have no known cause. The table for this sample lists 250,000 or so clones; 85% to 90% of them were counted only once. Approximately 4% of the sample rests with the top ten. The sequenced sample consisted of PBMCs or T cells enriched from blood (not recorded which). The receptors come from a woman aged 25-40 years with acute COVID-19.

This chain joins TRBV19 and TRBJ1-1, with TRBD1 identical over 7 bases. The CDR3 length is 14 residues. V lost 4 bases to trimming and J lost 4 bases; unmatched junction nucleotides: 6. Germline CDR1 and CDR2: LNHDA and SQIVND (reference sequence). The CDR3 DNA is TGTGCCAGTAGTACTACAGGGGTGAGCACTGAAGCTTTCTTT. It is translated as CASSTTGVSTEAFF. The full variable domain, with the rest looked up from reference TRBV19 and TRBJ1-1, is DGGITQSPKYLFRKEGQNVTLSCEQNLNHDAMYWYRQDPGQGLRLIYYSQIVNDFQKGDIAEGYSVSREKKESFPLTVTSAQKNPTAFYLCASSTTGVSTEAFFGQGTRLTVV.

V and J are TRBV7-6 and TRBJ2-2, with 7 bases that match TRBD1. The ends lost 0 bases at V and 4 bases at J; junction bases unmatched: 2. This CDR3 is built from 15 residues. CDR1 SGHVS and CDR2 FNYEAQ come from the germline V gene. The CDR3, as DNA: TGTGCCAGCAGCTTAGCGGCAGGGGGCACCGGGGAGCTGTTTTTT. Translating gives CASSLAAGGTGELFF.

This chain joins TRBV6-5 and TRBJ2-1, with TRBD2 identical over 10 bases. Unmatched junction bases numbered 6, after V lost 7 bases and J lost 3 bases. The CDR3 loop spans 15 amino acids. Germline CDR1 MNHEY, CDR2 SVGAGI. CDR3 nucleotide sequence: TGTGCCAGCATGGGACTAGCGTCCCACTACAATGAGCAGTTCTTC. Translated: CASMGLASHYNEQFF.

The V gene is TRBV25-1, the J gene TRBJ1-3; TRBD1 matches 8 bases. CDR3 length equals 16 residues. V dropped 3 bases and J dropped 2; count of bases not matched to a gene: 6. Germline assignment: CDR1 MGHDK and CDR2 SYGVNS. The DNA for the CDR3 is TGTGCCAGCAGTGATCAAGGACAGGGAACTGGAAACACCATATATTTT. It encodes CASSDQGQGTGNTIYF.

This chain links TRBV19 with TRBJ2-7; 7 nucleotides match TRBD1. With V trimmed by 5 bases and J by 5 bases, 3 bases remained unmatched. The CDR3 length is 12 residues. Germline loops: CDR1 LNHDA, CDR2 SQIVND (reference sequence). CDR3 DNA: TGTGCCAGTAGTCCGACAGGGAACGAGCAGTACTTC. Protein sequence: CASSPTGNEQYF.

This clone was counted a single time. The chain has TRBV28 and TRBJ2-7; TRBD1 agrees at 9 bases. The CDR3 is 15 amino acids. Germline CDR1 and CDR2: MDHEN and SYDVKM. V shed 6 bases and J 0 bases; nucleotides not matched to a gene: 6. CDR3: CASSGGTGSSYEQYF. The CDR3 nucleotides read TGTGCCAGCAGCGGAGGGACAGGGAGCTCCTACGAGCAGTACTTC.

This rearrangement joins TRBV3-1 (or the pseudogene TRBV3-2) to TRBJ2-1, with 8 bases lining up with TRBD2. J was trimmed by 1 base and V by 3 bases; bases with no gene match: 17. The CDR3 length is 20 residues. Germline V gene lookup returns CDR1 LGHDT and CDR2 YNNKEL (reference sequence). CDR3 sequence reads: CASSHTRDAREVVSYNEQFF. The CDR3 nucleotides are TGTGCCAGCAGCCATACTCGGGATGCGCGGGAGGTTGTTTCCTACAATGAGCAGTTCTTC.

The rearrangement links TRBV2 to TRBJ1-1, with D perhaps matching TRBD1 (5 bases). CDR3 length equals 15 residues. V gave up 4 bases and J gave up 0 bases, with 12 bases separating them. The germline CDR1 and CDR2 sequences are SNHLY and FYNNEI. This chain's CDR3 is CASSGAGQMNTEAFF. CDR3 DNA: TGTGCCAGCAGTGGGGCAGGACAAATGAACACTGAAGCTTTCTTT.

The J gene is TRBJ2-5, the V gene TRBV5-1; TRBD2 matches at 7 bases. This CDR3 contains 13 residues. J gave up 3 bases and V 5 bases, and 4 bases lay outside the gene matches. The germline CDR1 and CDR2 sequences are SGHRS and YFSETQ. The CDR3 coding sequence is TGCGCCAGCAGAGGTGGGAGGGAAGAGACCCAGTACTTC. Its protein is CASRGGREETQYF.

The V and J genes are TRBV10-3 and TRBJ1-5; the D gene is possibly TRBD1 (5 bases). This CDR3 comprises 18 residues. The V and J ends lost 0 bases and 5 bases respectively, with 20 bases between them. Germline V gene data show CDR1 as ENHRY and CDR2 as SYGVKD. The DNA for the CDR3 is TGTGCCATCAGTGAGTCAAGGGTACGCGGGGCAGGGCATCAGCCCCAGCATTTT. It is translated as CAISESRVRGAGHQPQHF.

This chain uses TRBV5-1 with TRBJ2-2, with D possibly being TRBD1 (5 bases). Trimming pared 0 bases from V and 3 bases from J, leaving 12 bases between. CDR1 and CDR2 from the germline V gene are SGHRS and YFSETQ. The CDR3 contains 16 residues. The CDR3 nucleotides read TGCGCCAGCAGCTTGGTTCCAGGGTCGCACACCGGGGAGCTGTTTTTT. Its protein product is CASSLVPGSHTGELFF.

This clone was observed a handful of times. The rearrangement uses TRBV6-5 and TRBJ2-7; tentatively, D is TRBD2 (7 bases). The CDR3 loop spans 13 amino acids. Trimming pared 8 bases from V and 6 bases from J, leaving 17 bases between. The germline V gene encodes CDR1 MNHEY and CDR2 SVGAGI. The CDR3 DNA sequence: TGTGCCAGCTCTGTACCTGGGGGGGCCGAGCAGTACTTC. Translated: CASSVPGGAEQYF.

The chain recombines TRBV11-2 with TRBJ1-4; D is perhaps TRBD1 (5 bases). The CDR3 runs to 16 residues. From germline, CDR1 is SGHAT and CDR2 FQNNGV. Deletions cut 2 bases from V and 0 bases from J, with 10 bases between. CDR3 sequence (DNA): TGTGCCAGCAGCTTATACTGGGGCGCAACTAATGAAAAACTGTTTTTT. Translating it yields CASSLYWGATNEKLFF. The full variable domain, rest sourced from reference TRBV11-2 and TRBJ1-4, is EAGVAQSPRYKIIEKRQSVAFWCNPISGHATLYWYQQILGQGPKLLIQFQNNGVVDDSQLPKDRFSAERLKGVDSTLKIQPAKLEDSAVYLCASSLYWGATNEKLFFGSGTQLSVL.

The V gene is TRBV18, the J gene TRBJ1-1; 10 nucleotides align to TRBD1. The CDR3 loop spans 17 amino acids. Looked up from germline, CDR1 is KGHSH and CDR2 is LQKENI. V was clipped by 3 bases and J by 2 bases; unmatched bases: 9. The CDR3 bases are TGTGCCAGCTCACCCAACCGACAGGGGGCATTTAACACTGAAGCTTTCTTT. It encodes CASSPNRQGAFNTEAFF.

The sample holds one count of this clone. The chain couples TRBV4-1 to TRBJ2-5, with TRBD1 matching 7 bases. The germline V gene encodes CDR1 MGHRA and CDR2 YSYEKL. V dropped 1 base and J dropped 0; count of bases not matched to a gene: 2. CDR3 length: 15 residues. The CDR3: CASSQGDRDQETQYF. CDR3 nucleotides: TGCGCCAGCAGCCAAGGTGACAGGGACCAAGAGACCCAGTACTTC.

The V gene is TRBV29-1, the J gene TRBJ1-1, with 10 bases matching TRBD1. Germline V lookup: CDR1 SQVTM, CDR2 ANQGSEA. J was trimmed by 1 base and V by 7 bases; bases with no gene match: 3. CDR3 length: 13 amino acids. The CDR3 region is CSAGQGGNTEAFF. The CDR3 bases are TGCAGCGCAGGACAGGGGGGGAACACTGAAGCTTTCTTT. The whole variable domain, filled in from reference TRBV29-1 and TRBJ1-1, reads SAVISQKPSRDICQRGTSLTIQCQVDSQVTMMFWYRQQPGQSLTLIATANQGSEATYESGFVIDKFPISRPNLTFSTLTVSNMSPEDSSIYLCSAGQGGNTEAFFGQGTRLTVV.

This chain joins TRBV30 and TRBJ2-5; D is uncertain. This CDR3 has 14 amino acids. The V and J ends lost 0 bases and 1 base respectively, with 9 bases between them. Germline V gene sequence: CDR1 GTSNPN, CDR2 SVGIG (reference sequence). CDR3 loop: CAWSVLPIQETQYF. The CDR3 DNA is TGTGCCTGGAGTGTGTTGCCTATCCAAGAGACCCAGTACTTC. Full variable domain (remainder filled in from reference TRBV30 and TRBJ2-5): SQTIHQWPATLVQPVGSPLSLECTVEGTSNPNLYWYRQAAGRGLQLLFYSVGIGQISSEVPQNLSASRPQDRQFILSSKKLLLSDSGFYLCAWSVLPIQETQYFGPGTRLLVL.

CDR3 protein: CASNPRGLPGRYEQFF. In DNA form, the CDR3 reads TGTGCCAGCAATCCCAGGGGGCTACCCGGGAGATATGAGCAGTTCTTC. The J gene is TRBJ2-1, the V gene TRBV28, with 8 positions matching TRBD1. Germline trimming cut 7 bases from V and 8 bases from J; bases unmatched to any gene: 16. In germline, CDR1 is MDHEN, CDR2 SYDVKM. This CDR3 is 16 amino acids long. The full variable domain, in which reference TRBV28 and TRBJ2-1 provide the parts outside the CDR3, is DVKVTQSSRYLVKRTGEKVFLECVQDMDHENMFWYRQDPGLGLRLIYFSYDVKMKEKGDIPEGYSVSREKKERFSLILESASTNQTSMYLCASNPRGLPGRYEQFFGPGTRLTVL.

This clone is a singleton in its sample. Other DNA sequences from this sample encode an identical CDR3 as well. This rearrangement joins TRBV9 to TRBJ2-7, with 8 positions matching TRBD1. V shed 7 bases and J 5 bases; nucleotides not matched to a gene: 8. From germline, CDR1 is SGDLS and CDR2 YYNGEE. The CDR3 is 13 residues long. Here the CDR3 reads CASGGQGAHEQYF. CDR3 DNA: TGTGCCAGCGGTGGGCAGGGGGCGCACGAGCAGTACTTC.

This sequence joins TRBV24-1 and TRBJ2-2, with D uncertain. The CDR3 extends over 15 amino acids. The germline V and J ends were trimmed by 2 bases and 1 base, with 7 bases remaining between them. Germline V gene lookup returns CDR1 KGHDR and CDR2 SFDVKD. As DNA, the CDR3 is TGTGCCACCAGTGATTCCGACTTGAACACCGGGGAGCTGTTTTTT. This gives the protein CATSDSDLNTGELFF.

The chain employs TRBV24-1 and TRBJ2-1, with TRBD2 matching 11 bases. After removal of 5 bases from V and 6 bases from J, the junction contained 2 bases not matched to a gene. In germline, CDR1 is KGHDR, CDR2 SFDVKD. The CDR3 has 14 amino acids. CDR3 sequence: CATSALAGGNEQFF. The CDR3 DNA follows: TGTGCCACCAGTGCTCTAGCGGGAGGCAATGAGCAGTTCTTC.

This rearrangement joins TRBV10-3 to TRBJ2-7; D is unclear. The germline CDR1 and CDR2 sequences are ENHRY and SYGVKD. V lost 10 bases, J lost 1 base, and 14 bases lay in between. There are 13 residues in the CDR3. In nucleotides, the CDR3 is TGTGCCACCCGACGCGAGGAGTCCTACGAGCAGTACTTC. It translates to CATRREESYEQYF.

This rearrangement joins TRBV18 to TRBJ1-4; the match to TRBD1 covers 7 bases. There are 14 residues in the CDR3. V gave up 4 bases and J gave up 7 bases; unmatched junction bases: 6. Per germline, CDR1 KGHSH and CDR2 LQKENI. CDR3: CASSQQGRSEKLFF. CDR3 nucleotide sequence: TGTGCCAGCTCACAACAGGGGCGGAGTGAAAAACTGTTTTTT.

The gene calls are TRBV9 and TRBJ2-5; D ambiguous. There are 16 residues in the CDR3. The V and J ends lost 3 bases and 5 bases respectively, with 20 bases between them. Germline V gives CDR1 SGDLS, CDR2 YYNGEE. DNA of the CDR3: TGTGCCAGCAGCGAGAGGAGCTCGTCCATTGGGGAGACCCAGTACTTC. This codes for CASSERSSSIGETQYF.

The chain couples TRBV19 to TRBJ2-5, with 14 positions matching TRBD2. Germline V lookup: CDR1 LNHDA, CDR2 SQIVND (reference sequence). This CDR3 spans 16 amino acids. Unmatched junction bases numbered 10, after V lost 8 bases and J lost 5 bases. CDR3 nucleotide sequence: TGTGCCAGTGGGACTAGCGGGAGAACGGGCCCTGAGACCCAGTACTTC. This encodes CASGTSGRTGPETQYF.

The chain combines TRBV11-2 with TRBJ2-2; 9 nucleotides agree with TRBD2. Trimming at V came to 5 bases and at J to 6 bases, leaving 16 bases not matched to a gene. Germline CDR1 is SGHAT and CDR2 is FQNNGV. The CDR3 consists of 18 residues. The CDR3, as DNA: TGTGCCAGCAGCCCGTTGGCGGGAGGGATCATTACCCCCGGGGAGCTGTTTTTT. Translated: CASSPLAGGIITPGELFF. Combining the CDR3 with reference TRBV11-2 and TRBJ2-2 gives the whole variable domain EAGVAQSPRYKIIEKRQSVAFWCNPISGHATLYWYQQILGQGPKLLIQFQNNGVVDDSQLPKDRFSAERLKGVDSTLKIQPAKLEDSAVYLCASSPLAGGIITPGELFFGEGSRLTVL.